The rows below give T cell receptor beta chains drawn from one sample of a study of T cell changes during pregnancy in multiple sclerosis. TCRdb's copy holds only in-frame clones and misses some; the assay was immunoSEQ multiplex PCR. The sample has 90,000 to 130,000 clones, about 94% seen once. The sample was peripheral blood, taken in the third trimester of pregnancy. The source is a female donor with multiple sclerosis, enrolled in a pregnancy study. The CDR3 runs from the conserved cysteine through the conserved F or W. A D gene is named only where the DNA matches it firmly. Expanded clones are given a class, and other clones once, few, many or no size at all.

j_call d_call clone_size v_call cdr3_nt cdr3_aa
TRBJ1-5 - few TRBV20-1 TGCAGTGCTTCCCCACAGCCCCAGCATTTT CSASPQPQHF
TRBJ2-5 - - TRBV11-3 TGTGCCAGCAGCCGCGAGCCCTCGGAAGAGACCCAGTACTTC CASSREPSEETQYF
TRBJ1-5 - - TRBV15 TGTGCCACCAGCAGAGACCACAATCAGCCCCAGCATTTT CATSRDHNQPQHF
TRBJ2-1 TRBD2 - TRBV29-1 TGCAGCGTTGGCCACCTCCTAGCGGGGGGGCCACATGAGCAGTTCTTC CSVGHLLAGGPHEQFF
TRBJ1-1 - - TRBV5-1 TGCGCCAGCAGCTTGGCGGGGGGGCGGGGCACTGAAGCTTTCTTT CASSLAGGRGTEAFF
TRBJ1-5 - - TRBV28 TGTGCCAGCAGTCCCGCGGTTGGCAATCAGCCCCAGCATTTT CASSPAVGNQPQHF
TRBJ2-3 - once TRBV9 TGTGCCAGCTCCCGGGAGAATGTCCCAGATACGCAGTATTTT CASSRENVPDTQYF
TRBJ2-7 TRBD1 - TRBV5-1 TGCGCCAGCAGCTTGTGGGACAGGGACTACGAGCAGTACTTC CASSLWDRDYEQYF
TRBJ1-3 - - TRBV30 TGTGCCTGGGGCCGGGACACCTCTGGAAACACCATATATTTT CAWGRDTSGNTIYF
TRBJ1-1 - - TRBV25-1 TGTGCCAGCAGTGAACTTTCGGGGGTGGGGGTCGCTGAAGCTTTCTTT CASSELSGVGVAEAFF
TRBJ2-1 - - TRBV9 TGTGCCAGCAGCGTAGACCTCGAGGCTTACAATGAGCAGTTCTTC CASSVDLEAYNEQFF
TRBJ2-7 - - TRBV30 TGTGCCTGGAGTGCTTTGGAGATAGGCTCCTACGAGCAGTACTTC CAWSALEIGSYEQYF
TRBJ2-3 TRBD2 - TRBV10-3 TGTGCCATCAGAGGACTAGCGGGAGGGGATACGCAGTATTTT CAIRGLAGGDTQYF
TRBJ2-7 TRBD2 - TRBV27 TGTGCCAGCACTTACTCAGTGCGTGGGCTAGCGGGACCTCTTGGGTACGAGCAGTACTTC CASTYSVRGLAGPLGYEQYF
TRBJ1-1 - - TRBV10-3 TGTGCCATCAGTGTTGGGGGGAGAGACACTGAAGCTTTCTTT CAISVGGRDTEAFF
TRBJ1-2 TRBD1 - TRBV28 TGTGCCAGCAGTTTTGGGGACAGGGCCTATGGCTACACCTTC CASSFGDRAYGYTF